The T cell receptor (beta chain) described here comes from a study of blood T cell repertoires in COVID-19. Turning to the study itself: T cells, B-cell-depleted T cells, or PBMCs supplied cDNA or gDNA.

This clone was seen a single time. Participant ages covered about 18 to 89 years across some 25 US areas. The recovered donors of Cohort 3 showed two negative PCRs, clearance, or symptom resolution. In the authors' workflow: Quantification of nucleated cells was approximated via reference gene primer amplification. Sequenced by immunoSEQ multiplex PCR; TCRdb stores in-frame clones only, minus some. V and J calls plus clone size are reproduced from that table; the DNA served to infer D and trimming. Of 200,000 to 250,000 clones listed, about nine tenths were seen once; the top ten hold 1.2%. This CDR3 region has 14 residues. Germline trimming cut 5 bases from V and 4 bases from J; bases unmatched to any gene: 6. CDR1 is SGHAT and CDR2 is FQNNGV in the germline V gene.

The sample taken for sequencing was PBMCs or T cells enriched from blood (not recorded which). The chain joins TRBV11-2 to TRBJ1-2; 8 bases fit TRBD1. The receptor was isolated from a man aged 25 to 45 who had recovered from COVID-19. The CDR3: CASSPPGTGYGYTF. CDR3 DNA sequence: TGTGCCAGCAGCCCCCCCGGGACAGGCTATGGCTACACCTTC.